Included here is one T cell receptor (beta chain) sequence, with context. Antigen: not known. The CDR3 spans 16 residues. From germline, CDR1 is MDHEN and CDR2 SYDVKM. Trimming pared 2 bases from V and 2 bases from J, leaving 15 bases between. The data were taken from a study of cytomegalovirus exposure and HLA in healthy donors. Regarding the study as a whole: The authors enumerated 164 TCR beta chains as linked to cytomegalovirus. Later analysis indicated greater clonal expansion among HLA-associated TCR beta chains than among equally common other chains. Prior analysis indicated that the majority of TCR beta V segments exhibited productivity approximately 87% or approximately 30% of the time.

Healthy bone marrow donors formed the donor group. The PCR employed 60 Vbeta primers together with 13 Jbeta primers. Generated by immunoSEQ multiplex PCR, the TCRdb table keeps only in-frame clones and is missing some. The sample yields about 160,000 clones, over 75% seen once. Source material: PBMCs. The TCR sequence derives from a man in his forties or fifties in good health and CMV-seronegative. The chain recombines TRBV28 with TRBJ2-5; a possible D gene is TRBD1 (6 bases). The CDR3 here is CASSLDRPNLQETQYF. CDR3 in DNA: TGTGCCAGCAGTTTAGACAGGCCGAACCTTCAAGAGACCCAGTACTTC.